This TCR beta chain is from a study of T cell responses to AZD1222 COVID-19 vaccine. Findings and caveats of the study: Most donors were white British, females outnumbered males, and clonal diversity was possibly underestimated. Reportedly, close to half of spike-specific TCRs are directed against unmutated variant regions.

Germline V CDR1 and CDR2: LNHDA, SQIVND (reference sequence). The CDR3 spans 15 residues. V was pared by 6 bases and J by 2 bases, with 17 bases between. As regards this clone: Its cognate antigen is unknown.

Sequencing was performed with immunoSEQ multiplex PCR; in TCRdb, only in-frame clones are kept and a portion is missing. In the table there are 60,000 to 85,000 clones, 88% of which are singletons. The sequence came from an adult who received the MenACWY meningococcal vaccine as a control. The source material was peripheral blood, sampled 28 days after the second dose of the MenACWY control vaccine. This chain connects TRBV19 to TRBJ2-7; D may be TRBD1 (6 bases). The CDR3, as DNA: TGTGCCAGTAGCCCACCCGGGACACGTACCTACGAGCAGTACTTC. The encoded protein is CASSPPGTRTYEQYF.